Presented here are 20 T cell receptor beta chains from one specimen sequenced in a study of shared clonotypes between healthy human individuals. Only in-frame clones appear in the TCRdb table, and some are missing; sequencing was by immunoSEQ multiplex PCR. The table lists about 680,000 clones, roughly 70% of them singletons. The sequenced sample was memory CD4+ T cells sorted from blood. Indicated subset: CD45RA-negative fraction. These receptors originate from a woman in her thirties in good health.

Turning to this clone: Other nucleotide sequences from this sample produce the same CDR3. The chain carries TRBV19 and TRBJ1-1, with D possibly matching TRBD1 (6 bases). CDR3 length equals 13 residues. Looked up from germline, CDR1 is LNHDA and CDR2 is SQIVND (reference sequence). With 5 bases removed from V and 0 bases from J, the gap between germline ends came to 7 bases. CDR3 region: CASSRTVNTEAFF. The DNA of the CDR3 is TGTGCCAGTAGTCGGACAGTGAACACTGAAGCTTTCTTT.

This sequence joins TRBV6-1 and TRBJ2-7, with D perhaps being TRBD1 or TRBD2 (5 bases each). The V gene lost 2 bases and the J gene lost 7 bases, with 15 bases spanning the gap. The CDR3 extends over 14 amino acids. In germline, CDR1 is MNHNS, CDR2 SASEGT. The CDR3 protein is CASSENSSWGEQYF. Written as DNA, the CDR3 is TGTGCCAGCAGTGAAAATTCGAGCTGGGGGGAGCAGTACTTC.

For the CDR3, the DNA is TGTGCCAGCAGGGACAGGGCTCACCAAGAGACCCAGTACTTC. Amino acid sequence: CASRDRAHQETQYF. The rearrangement uses TRBV6-1 and TRBJ2-5; 8 bases are a match to TRBD1. CDR1 MNHNS and CDR2 SASEGT come from the germline V gene. The ends lost 6 bases at V and 0 bases at J; junction bases unmatched: 3. This CDR3 spans 14 amino acids.

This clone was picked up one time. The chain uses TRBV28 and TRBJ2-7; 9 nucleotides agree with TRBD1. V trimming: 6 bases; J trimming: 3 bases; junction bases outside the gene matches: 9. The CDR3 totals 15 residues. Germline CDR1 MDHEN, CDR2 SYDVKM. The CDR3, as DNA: TGTGCCAGCAGACCTCACACAGGGGGCAACTACGAGCAGTACTTC. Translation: CASRPHTGGNYEQYF.

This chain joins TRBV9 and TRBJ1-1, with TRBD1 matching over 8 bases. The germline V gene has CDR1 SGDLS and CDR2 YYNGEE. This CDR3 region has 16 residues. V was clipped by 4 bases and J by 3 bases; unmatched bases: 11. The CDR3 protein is CASSFNWTGRHTEAFF. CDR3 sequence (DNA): TGTGCCAGCAGCTTTAACTGGACAGGGAGGCACACTGAAGCTTTCTTT.

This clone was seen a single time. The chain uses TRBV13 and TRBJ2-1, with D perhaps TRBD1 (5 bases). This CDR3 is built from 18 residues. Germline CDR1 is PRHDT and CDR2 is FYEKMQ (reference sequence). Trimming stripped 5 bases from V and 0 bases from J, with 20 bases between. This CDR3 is CASSLDITSLSSYNEQFF. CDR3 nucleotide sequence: TGTGCCAGCAGCCTGGACATAACTTCCTTAAGCTCCTACAATGAGCAGTTCTTC.

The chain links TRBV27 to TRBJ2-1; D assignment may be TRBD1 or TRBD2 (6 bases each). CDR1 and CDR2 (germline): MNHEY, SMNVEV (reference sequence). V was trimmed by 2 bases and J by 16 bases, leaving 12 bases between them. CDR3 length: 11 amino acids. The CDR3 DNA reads TGTGCCAGCAGTTTAAAAGGGGGGACTTTCTTC. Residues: CASSLKGGTFF.

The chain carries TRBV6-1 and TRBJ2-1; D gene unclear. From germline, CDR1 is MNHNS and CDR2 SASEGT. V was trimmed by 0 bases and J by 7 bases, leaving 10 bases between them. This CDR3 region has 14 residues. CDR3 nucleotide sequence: TGTGCCAGCAGTGAAGCTCGACTTAAGAATGAGCAGTTCTTC. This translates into CASSEARLKNEQFF.

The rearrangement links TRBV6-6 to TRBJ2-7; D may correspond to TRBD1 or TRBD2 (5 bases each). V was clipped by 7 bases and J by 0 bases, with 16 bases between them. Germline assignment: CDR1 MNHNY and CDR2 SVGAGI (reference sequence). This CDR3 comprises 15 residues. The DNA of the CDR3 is TGTGCCAGCACTTCTTGGACTGGGGGCTCCTACGAGCAGTACTTC. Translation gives CASTSWTGGSYEQYF.

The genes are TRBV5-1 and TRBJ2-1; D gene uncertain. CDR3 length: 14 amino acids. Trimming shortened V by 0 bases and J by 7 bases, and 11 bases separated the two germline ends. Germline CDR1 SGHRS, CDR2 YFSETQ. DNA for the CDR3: TGCGCCAGCAGCTTGGTTATTCCCGGTAATGAGCAGTTCTTC. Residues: CASSLVIPGNEQFF.

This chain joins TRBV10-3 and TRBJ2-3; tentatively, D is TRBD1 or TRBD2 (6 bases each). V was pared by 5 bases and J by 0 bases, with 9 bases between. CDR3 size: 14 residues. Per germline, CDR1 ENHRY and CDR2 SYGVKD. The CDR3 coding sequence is TGTGCCATCAGTCAGGGGACTAGCACAGATACGCAGTATTTT. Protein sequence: CAISQGTSTDTQYF.

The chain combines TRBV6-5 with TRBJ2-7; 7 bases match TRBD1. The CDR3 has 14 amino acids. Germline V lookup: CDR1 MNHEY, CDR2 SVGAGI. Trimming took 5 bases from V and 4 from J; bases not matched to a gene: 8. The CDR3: CASSQQTGPYEQYF. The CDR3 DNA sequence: TGTGCCAGCAGTCAGCAGACAGGGCCGTACGAGCAGTACTTC.

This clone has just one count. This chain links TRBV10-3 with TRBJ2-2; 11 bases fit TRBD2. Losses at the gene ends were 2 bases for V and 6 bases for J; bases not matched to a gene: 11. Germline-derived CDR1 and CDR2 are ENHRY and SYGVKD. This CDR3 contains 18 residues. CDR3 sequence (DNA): TGTGCCATCAGTGAGGGTACTAGCGGGAGAAGTGGGGCCGGGGAGCTGTTTTTT. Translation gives CAISEGTSGRSGAGELFF.

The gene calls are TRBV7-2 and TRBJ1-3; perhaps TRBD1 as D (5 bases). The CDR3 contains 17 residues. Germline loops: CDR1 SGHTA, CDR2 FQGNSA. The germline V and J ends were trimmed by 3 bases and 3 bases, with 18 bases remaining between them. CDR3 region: CASSFSGPAMGGNTIYF. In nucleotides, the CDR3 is TGTGCCAGCAGCTTTTCGGGACCCGCCATGGGTGGAAACACCATATATTTT.

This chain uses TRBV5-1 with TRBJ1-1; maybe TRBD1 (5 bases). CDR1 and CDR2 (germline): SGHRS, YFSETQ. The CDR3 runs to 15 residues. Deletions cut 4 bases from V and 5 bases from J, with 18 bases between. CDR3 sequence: CASSLGSQGWTEAFF. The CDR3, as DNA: TGCGCCAGCAGCCTCGGGTCCCAGGGATGGACTGAAGCTTTCTTT.

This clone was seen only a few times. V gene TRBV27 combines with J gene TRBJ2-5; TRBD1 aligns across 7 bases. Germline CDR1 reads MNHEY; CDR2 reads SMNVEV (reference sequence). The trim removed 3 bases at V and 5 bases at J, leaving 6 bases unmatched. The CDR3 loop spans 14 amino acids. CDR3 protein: CASSFRTGGETQYF. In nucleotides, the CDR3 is TGTGCCAGCAGTTTCCGGACAGGCGGGGAGACCCAGTACTTC.

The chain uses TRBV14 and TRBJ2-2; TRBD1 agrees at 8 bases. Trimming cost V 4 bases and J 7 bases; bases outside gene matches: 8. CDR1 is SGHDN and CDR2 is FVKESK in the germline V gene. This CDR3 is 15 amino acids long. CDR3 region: CASSRGQGRVGELFF. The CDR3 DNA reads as TGTGCCAGCAGCCGCGGACAGGGAAGGGTCGGGGAGCTGTTTTTT.

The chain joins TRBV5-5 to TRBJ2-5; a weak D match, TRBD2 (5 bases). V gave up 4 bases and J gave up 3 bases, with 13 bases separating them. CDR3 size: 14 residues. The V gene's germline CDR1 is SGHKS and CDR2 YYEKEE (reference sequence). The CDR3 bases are TGTGCCAGCAGCCTCTTTAGAGGGAAAGAGACCCAGTACTTC. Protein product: CASSLFRGKETQYF.

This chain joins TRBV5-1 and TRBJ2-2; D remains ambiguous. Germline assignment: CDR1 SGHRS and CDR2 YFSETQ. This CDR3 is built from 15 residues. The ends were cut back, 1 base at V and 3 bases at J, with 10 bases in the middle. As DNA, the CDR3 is TGCGCCAGCAGCTTGCAGGAGATGGACACCGGGGAGCTGTTTTTT. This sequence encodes CASSLQEMDTGELFF.

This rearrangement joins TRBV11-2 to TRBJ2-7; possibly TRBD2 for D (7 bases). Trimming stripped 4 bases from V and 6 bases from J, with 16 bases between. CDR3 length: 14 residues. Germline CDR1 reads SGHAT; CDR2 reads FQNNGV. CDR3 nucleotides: TGTGCCAGCAGCTCAACAGGGACTACCGCCGAGCAGTACTTC. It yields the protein CASSSTGTTAEQYF.